The source of this TCR beta chain is a study of cytomegalovirus exposure and HLA in healthy donors. Study-wide background: Earlier sequencing of about 179 million T cells yielded 100 million to 120 million unique TCR beta sequences.

Regarding the study as a whole: Some V segments, including TRBV6-2 and TRBV6-3, were excluded as indistinguishable. TCR beta V- and J-gene trimming, according to a later analysis, was linked to a missense DCLRE1C variant.

Comments on this clone: Antigen specificity is unknown.

The V gene's germline CDR1 is MDHEN and CDR2 SYDVKM. The V segment lost 5 bases and the J segment 1 base; nucleotides outside the gene matches: 6. The CDR3 runs to 15 residues. 60 Vbeta and 13 Jbeta primers were used in PCR. Sequencing used immunoSEQ multiplex PCR; TCRdb keeps in-frame clones, though not all of them. The sample consists of 150,000 to 200,000 clones, 60% to 85% of them appearing once. The sequenced sample was PBMCs. This sequence joins TRBV28 and TRBJ1-1; TRBD1 matches 8 bases. The clonotype was recovered from a female donor in good health and CMV-seronegative. CDR3 loop: CASSPPGTGNTEAFF. The CDR3 coding sequence is TGTGCCAGCAGTCCCCCCGGGACAGGGAACACTGAAGCTTTCTTT.